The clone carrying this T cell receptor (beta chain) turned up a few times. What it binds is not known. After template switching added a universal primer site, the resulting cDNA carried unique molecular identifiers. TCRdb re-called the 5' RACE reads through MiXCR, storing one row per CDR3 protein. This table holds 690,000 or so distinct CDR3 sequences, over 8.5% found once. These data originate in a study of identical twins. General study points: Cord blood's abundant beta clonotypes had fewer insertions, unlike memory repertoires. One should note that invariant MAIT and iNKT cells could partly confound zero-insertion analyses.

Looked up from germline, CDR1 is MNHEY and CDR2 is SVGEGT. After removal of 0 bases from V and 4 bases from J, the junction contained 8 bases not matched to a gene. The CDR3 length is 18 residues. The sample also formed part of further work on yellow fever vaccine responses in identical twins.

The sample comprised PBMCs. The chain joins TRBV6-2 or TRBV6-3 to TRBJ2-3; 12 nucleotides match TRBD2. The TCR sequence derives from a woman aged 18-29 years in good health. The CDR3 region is CASSYSGLAGGPADTQYF. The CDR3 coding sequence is TGTGCCAGCAGTTACTCCGGGCTAGCGGGAGGGCCCGCAGATACGCAGTATTTT.